The 2 T cell receptor beta chains below all came from one sample that was sequenced in a study of CD8 T cells in Susac syndrome. After extraction with the RNeasy kit, roughly 0.45 to 1 ug of the RNA was reverse transcribed using random hexamers. TCRdb reprocessed the immunoSEQ multiplex PCR reads via MiXCR and lists one record per CDR3 protein. The sample lists approximately 160,000 distinct CDR3 sequences, under 95% occurring once. Sequenced material: CD4+ T cells from PBMCs. The source is a human donor with multiple sclerosis.

This clonotype showed up just a few times. The genes are TRBV4-2 and TRBJ2-1, with a possible D match to TRBD1 (6 bases). This CDR3 contains 16 residues. V gave up 1 base and J gave up 4 bases, with 14 bases separating them. Per the germline V gene, CDR1 is LGHNA and CDR2 is YNFKEQ. CDR3 residues: CASSQGQGWPYNEQFF. CDR3 DNA sequence: TGTGCCAGCAGCCAAGGCCAGGGGTGGCCTTACAATGAGCAGTTCTTC.

The gene calls are TRBV7-3 and TRBJ2-1; 13 nucleotides agree with TRBD2. This CDR3 has 15 residues. V was pared by 5 bases and J by 7 bases, with 5 bases of the junction left unmatched. Germline V gene lookup returns CDR1 SGHTA and CDR2 FQGTGA. Written as DNA, the CDR3 is TGTGCCAGCAGCCGGACTAGCGGGAGCGGAAATGAGCAGTTCTTC. Its protein product is CASSRTSGSGNEQFF.